The present TCR beta chain was sequenced within a study of CD8 T cells in ankylosing spondylitis. Findings of the study overall: Matched ankylosing spondylitis synovial fluid reportedly contained a significantly enriched population of disease-linked clones. Apparently characteristic of ankylosing spondylitis blood was a TCR beta motif (about eight highly homologous variants).

Worth noting for this clonotype: Its cognate antigen is unknown.

The J segment lost 9 bases and the V segment lost 3 bases, leaving 5 bases of the junction unmatched. There are 14 residues in the CDR3. The TCR beta libraries were generated through quantitative 5'-RACE incorporating molecular barcodes. TCRdb ran MiXCR on the 5' RACE reads and lists one entry per CDR3 protein. The sample includes a few hundred thousand distinct CDR3 sequences, roughly 13% of them seen just once. J is TRBJ1-6 and V is TRBV12-3 or TRBV12-4; TRBD1 agrees at 7 bases. The sequence derives from a male donor with ankylosing spondylitis. Sequences were obtained from blood, either unsorted or a sorted T cell fraction (not recorded which). CDR3 residues: CASSFLQGSSPLHF. Written as DNA, the CDR3 is TGTGCCAGCAGTTTCCTACAGGGGAGTTCACCCCTCCACTTT.